The entry below gives a single T cell receptor (beta chain) sequence along with its context. Its antigen is unidentified. Germline trimming cut 2 bases from V and 5 bases from J; bases unmatched to any gene: 9. The CDR3 contains 15 residues. Looked up from germline, CDR1 is SGHRS and CDR2 is YFSETQ. The sample comes from a study of response to subunit inactivated influenza vaccine. Study-level findings and limits: After each seasonal influenza vaccination, few new T cells are recruited, the authors suggested.

TCRdb re-analysed the RT-PCR reads in MiXCR, keeping a single row per CDR3 protein. Altogether about 520,000 distinct CDR3 sequences are present, about 25% being singletons, with the ten largest covering about 1.9%. This TCR came from a man aged 45 to 65 who received an inactivated influenza vaccine. The gene calls are TRBV5-1 and TRBJ1-2, with 7 nucleotides matching TRBD1. Specimen: CD4+ T cells sorted from PBMCs, collected approximately 5 days after vaccination. The CDR3 reads CASSLQGPRGYGYTF. Written as DNA, the CDR3 is TGCGCCAGCAGCTTACAGGGGCCCCGGGGATATGGCTACACCTTC.